Sequencing of this TCR beta chain was carried out in a study of blood T cell repertoires in COVID-19. The study drew participants aged about 18 to 89 years from around 24 US areas. Here immunoSEQ multiplex PCR was the method, and the copy in TCRdb shows in-frame clones only, minus some. The repertoire holds about 60,000 clones, with 70% to 90% as singletons. Trimming pared 9 bases from V and 1 base from J, leaving 9 bases between. The CDR3 length is 13 residues. Looked up from germline, CDR1 is ENHRY and CDR2 is SYGVKD. The gene calls are TRBV10-3 and TRBJ2-2; TRBD1 might be the D (6 bases). This sequence originates from a middle-aged woman with acute COVID-19. The sample comprised PBMCs or T cells enriched from blood (not recorded which). DNA for the CDR3: TGTGCCATGGAGGACAGGAACACCGGGGAGCTGTTTTTT. It specifies CAMEDRNTGELFF.